The clone carrying this TCR beta chain was seen more than once but under ten times. TCRdb redid the calling of the RT-PCR reads with MiXCR, one entry per CDR3 protein. The sample lists around 710,000 distinct CDR3 sequences, around 13% occurring once. CDR1 and CDR2 from the germline V gene are MNHEY and SMNVEV (reference sequence). Trimming removed 5 bases from V and 5 bases from J; junction bases left unmatched: 13. CDR3 size: 17 residues. This entry comes from a study of response to subunit inactivated influenza vaccine. The V call is TRBV27, the J call TRBJ2-3; 10 bases are a match to TRBD2. Material: PBMCs from blood, obtained approximately 15 days before vaccination. This clonotype originated in a man aged 45 to 65 who received an inactivated influenza vaccine. CDR3 bases: TGTGCCAGCAGTCCTCTCGGAGCGGGGGGGCGGGGAGATACGCAGTATTTT. It yields the protein CASSPLGAGGRGDTQYF.